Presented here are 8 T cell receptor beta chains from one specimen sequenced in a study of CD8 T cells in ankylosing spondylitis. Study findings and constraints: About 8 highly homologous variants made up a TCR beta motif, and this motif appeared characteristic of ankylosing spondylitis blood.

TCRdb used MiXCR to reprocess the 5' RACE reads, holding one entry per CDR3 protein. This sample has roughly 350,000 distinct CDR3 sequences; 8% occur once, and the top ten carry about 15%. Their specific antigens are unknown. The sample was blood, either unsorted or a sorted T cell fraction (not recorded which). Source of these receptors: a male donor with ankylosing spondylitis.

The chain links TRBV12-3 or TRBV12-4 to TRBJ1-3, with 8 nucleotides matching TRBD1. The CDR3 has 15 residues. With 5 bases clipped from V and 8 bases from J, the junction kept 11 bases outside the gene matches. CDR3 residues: CASSNQGAIRDTIYF. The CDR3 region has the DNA TGTGCCAGCAGTAATCAGGGGGCCATTCGAGACACCATATATTTT.

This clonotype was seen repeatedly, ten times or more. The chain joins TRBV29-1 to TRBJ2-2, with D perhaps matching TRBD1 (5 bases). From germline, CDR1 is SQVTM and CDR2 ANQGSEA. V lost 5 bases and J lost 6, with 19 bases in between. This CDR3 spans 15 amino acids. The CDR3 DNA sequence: TGCAGCGTTTCCGCGGCATCTGTAGGGGCCGGGGAGCTGTTTTTT. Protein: CSVSAASVGAGELFF.

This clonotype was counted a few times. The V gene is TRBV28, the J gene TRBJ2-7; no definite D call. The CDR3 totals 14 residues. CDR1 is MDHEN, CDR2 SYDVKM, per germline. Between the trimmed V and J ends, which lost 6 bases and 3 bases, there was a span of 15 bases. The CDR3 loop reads CASSSHRQFYEQYF. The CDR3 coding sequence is TGTGCCAGCAGCAGTCACCGACAATTCTACGAGCAGTACTTC.

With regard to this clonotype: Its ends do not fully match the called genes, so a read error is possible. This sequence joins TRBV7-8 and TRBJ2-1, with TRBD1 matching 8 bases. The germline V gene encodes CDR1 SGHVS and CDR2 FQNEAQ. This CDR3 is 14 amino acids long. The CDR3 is CVSSTGQVNNEQFF. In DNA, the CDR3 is TGTGTCAGCAGCACGGGACAGGTTAACAATGAGCAGTTCTTC. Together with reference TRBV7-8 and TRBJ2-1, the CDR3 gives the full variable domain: GAGVSQSPRYKVAKRGQDVALRCDPISGHVSLFWYQQALGQGPEFLTYFQNEAQLDKSGLPSDRFFAERPEGSVSTLKIQRTQQEDSAVYLCVSSTGQVNNEQFFGPGTRLTVL.

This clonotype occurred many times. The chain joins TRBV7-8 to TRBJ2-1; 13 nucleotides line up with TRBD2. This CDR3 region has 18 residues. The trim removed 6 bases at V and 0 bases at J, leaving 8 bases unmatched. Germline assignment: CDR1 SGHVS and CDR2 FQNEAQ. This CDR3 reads CASSFSRTSGSSYNEQFF. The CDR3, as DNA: TGTGCCAGCAGTTTTTCTAGGACTAGCGGGAGCTCCTACAATGAGCAGTTCTTC.

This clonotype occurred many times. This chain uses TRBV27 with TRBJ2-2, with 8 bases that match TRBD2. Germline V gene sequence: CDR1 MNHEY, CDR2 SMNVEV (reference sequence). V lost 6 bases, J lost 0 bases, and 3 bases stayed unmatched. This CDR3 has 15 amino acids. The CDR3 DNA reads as TGTGCCAGCAGCTTTAGCGGGACGAACACCGGGGAGCTGTTTTTT. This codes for CASSFSGTNTGELFF.

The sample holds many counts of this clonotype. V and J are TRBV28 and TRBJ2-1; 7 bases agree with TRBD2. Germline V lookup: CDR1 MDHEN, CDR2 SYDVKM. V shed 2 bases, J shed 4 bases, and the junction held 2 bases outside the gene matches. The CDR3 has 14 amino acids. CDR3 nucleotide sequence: TGTGCCAGCAGTTTACGGGGAGGGTACAATGAGCAGTTCTTC. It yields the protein CASSLRGGYNEQFF. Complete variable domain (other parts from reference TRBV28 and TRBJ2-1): DVKVTQSSRYLVKRTGEKVFLECVQDMDHENMFWYRQDPGLGLRLIYFSYDVKMKEKGDIPEGYSVSREKKERFSLILESASTNQTSMYLCASSLRGGYNEQFFGPGTRLTVL.

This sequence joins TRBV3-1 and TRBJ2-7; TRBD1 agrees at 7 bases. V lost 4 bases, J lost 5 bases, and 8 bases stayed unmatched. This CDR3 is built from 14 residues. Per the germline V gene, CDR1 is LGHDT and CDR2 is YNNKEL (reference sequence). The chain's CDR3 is CASSLDRVLHEQYF. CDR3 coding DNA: TGTGCCAGCAGCCTCGACAGGGTTTTGCACGAGCAGTACTTC.